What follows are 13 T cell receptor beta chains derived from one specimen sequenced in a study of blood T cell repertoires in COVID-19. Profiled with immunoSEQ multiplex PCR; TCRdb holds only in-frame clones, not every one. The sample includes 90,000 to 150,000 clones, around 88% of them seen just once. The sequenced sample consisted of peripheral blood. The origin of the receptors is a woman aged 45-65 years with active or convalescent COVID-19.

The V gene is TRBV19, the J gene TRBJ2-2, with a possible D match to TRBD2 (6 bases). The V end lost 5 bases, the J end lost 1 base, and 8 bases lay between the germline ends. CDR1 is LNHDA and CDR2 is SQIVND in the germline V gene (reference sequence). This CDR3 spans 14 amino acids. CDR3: CASSVGLNTGELFF. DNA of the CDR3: TGTGCCAGTAGTGTGGGACTGAACACCGGGGAGCTGTTTTTT.

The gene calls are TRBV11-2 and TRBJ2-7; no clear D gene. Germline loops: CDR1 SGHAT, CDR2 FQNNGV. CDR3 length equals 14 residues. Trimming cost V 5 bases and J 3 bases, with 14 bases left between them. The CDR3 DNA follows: TGTGCCAGCAGCCCCCCGGGTCAGCACTACGAGCAGTACTTC. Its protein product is CASSPPGQHYEQYF.

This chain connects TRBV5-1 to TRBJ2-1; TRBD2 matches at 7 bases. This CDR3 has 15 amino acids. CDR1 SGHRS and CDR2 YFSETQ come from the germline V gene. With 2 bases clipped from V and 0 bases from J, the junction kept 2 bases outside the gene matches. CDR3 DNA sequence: TGCGCCAGCAGCTTAGCGGGAATCTCCTACAATGAGCAGTTCTTC. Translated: CASSLAGISYNEQFF.

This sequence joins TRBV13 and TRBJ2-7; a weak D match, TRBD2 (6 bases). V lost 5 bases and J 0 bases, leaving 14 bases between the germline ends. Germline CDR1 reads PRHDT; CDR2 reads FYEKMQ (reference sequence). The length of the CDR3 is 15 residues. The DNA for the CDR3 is TGTGCCAGCAGCGCGGGGCCGTCATCCTCCTACGAGCAGTACTTC. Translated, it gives CASSAGPSSSYEQYF. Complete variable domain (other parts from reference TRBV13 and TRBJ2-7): AAGVIQSPRHLIKEKRETATLKCYPIPRHDTVYWYQQGPGQDPQFLISFYEKMQSDKGSIPDRFSAQQFSDYHSELNMSSLELGDSALYFCASSAGPSSSYEQYFGPGTRLTVT.

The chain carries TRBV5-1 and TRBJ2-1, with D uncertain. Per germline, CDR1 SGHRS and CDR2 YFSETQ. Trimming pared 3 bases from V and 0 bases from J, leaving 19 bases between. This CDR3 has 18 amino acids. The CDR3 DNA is TGCGCCAGCAGCTCCAACCCTCTAGGTCCAAGCTCCTACAATGAGCAGTTCTTC. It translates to CASSSNPLGPSSYNEQFF.

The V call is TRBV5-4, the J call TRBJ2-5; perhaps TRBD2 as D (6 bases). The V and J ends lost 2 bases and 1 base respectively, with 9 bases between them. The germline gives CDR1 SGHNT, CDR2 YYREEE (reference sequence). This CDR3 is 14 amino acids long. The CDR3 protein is CASSFGTSQETQYF. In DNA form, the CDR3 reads TGTGCCAGCAGCTTCGGGACTTCCCAAGAGACCCAGTACTTC.

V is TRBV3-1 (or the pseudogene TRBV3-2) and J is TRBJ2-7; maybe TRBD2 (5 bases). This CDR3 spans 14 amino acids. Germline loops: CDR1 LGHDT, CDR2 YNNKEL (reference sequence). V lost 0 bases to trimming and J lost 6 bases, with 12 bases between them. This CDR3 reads CASSQEWRAREQYF. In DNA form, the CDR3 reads TGTGCCAGCAGCCAAGAATGGCGGGCGCGCGAGCAGTACTTC.

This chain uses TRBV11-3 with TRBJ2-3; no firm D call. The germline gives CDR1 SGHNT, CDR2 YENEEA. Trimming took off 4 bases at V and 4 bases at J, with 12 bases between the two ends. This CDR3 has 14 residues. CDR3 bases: TGTGCCAGCAGCTCCGCTAATGAGGCAGATACGCAGTATTTT. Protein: CASSSANEADTQYF.

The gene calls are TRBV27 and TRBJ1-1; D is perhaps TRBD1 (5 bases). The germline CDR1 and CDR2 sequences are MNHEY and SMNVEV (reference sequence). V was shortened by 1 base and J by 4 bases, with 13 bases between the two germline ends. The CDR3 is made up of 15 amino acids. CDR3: CASSLFPGGSTEAFF. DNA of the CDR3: TGTGCCAGCAGTTTATTTCCGGGGGGGAGCACTGAAGCTTTCTTT.

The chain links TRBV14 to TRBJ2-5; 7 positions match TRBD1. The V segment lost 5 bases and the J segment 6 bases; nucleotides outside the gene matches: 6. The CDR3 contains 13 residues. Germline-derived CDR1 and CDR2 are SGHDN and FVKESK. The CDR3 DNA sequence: TGTGCCAGCAGCGAACGACAGGGACAGACCCAGTACTTC. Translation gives CASSERQGQTQYF.

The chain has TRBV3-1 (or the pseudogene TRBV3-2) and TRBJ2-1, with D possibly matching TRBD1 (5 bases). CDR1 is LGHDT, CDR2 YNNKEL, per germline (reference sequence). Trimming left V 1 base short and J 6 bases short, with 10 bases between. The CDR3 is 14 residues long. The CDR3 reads CASSQGQGRNEQFF. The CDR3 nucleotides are TGTGCCAGCAGCCAAGGCCAGGGTCGCAATGAGCAGTTCTTC.

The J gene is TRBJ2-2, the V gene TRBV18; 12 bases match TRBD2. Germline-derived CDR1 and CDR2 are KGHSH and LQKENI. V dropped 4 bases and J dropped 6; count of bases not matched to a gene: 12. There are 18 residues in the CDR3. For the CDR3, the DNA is TGTGCCAGCTCACGAGCCCCAACTAGCGGGAGGAGAGCCGGGGAGCTGTTTTTT. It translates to CASSRAPTSGRRAGELFF.

CDR3 loop: CASSTTNRGNQPQHF. CDR3 nucleotides: TGTGCCAGTAGTACCACGAACAGGGGCAATCAGCCCCAGCATTTT. V and J are TRBV19 and TRBJ1-5, with D possibly matching TRBD1 (6 bases). The CDR3 contains 15 residues. Trimming removed 4 bases from V and 2 bases from J, with 12 bases in between. Germline CDR1 LNHDA, CDR2 SQIVND (reference sequence).